These 19 T cell receptor beta chains were sequenced from one sample in a study of blood T cells in healthy people across ages. It was with a sample-barcoded 5' primer and a J-beta primer mix that a second PCR of about 6 to 12 cycles was run. TCRdb independently ran MiXCR on the 5' RACE reads; one entry per CDR3 protein. The table lists a few hundred thousand distinct CDR3 sequences, 27% of them singletons. The sample taken for sequencing was blood. Receptor source: a woman between 65 and 79 years old in good health.

This clonotype was detected only a few times. The chain recombines TRBV20-1 with TRBJ1-4; 7 nucleotides align to TRBD1. The CDR3 totals 17 residues. Losses at the gene ends were 0 bases for V and 7 bases for J; bases not matched to a gene: 14. Germline lookup yields CDR1 DFQATT and CDR2 SNEGSKA (reference sequence). CDR3 sequence (DNA): TGCAGTGCTAGAGATCCCGGGGAGGGGGCGCGGGGTGAAAAACTGTTTTTT. It is translated as CSARDPGEGARGEKLFF.

In its sample, this clonotype was seen many times. This CDR3 reads CASSPLTGDQPQHF. The CDR3 DNA sequence: TGCGCCAGCAGCCCCCTGACAGGGGATCAGCCCCAGCATTTT. The chain joins TRBV5-1 to TRBJ1-5, with 8 bases that match TRBD1. This CDR3 spans 14 amino acids. With V trimmed by 4 bases and J by 5 bases, 5 bases remained unmatched. Per the germline V gene, CDR1 is SGHRS and CDR2 is YFSETQ.

The genes are TRBV29-1 and TRBJ2-1, with TRBD2 as a possible D gene (6 bases). Trimming took 3 bases from V and 4 from J, leaving 16 bases between them. The germline V gene has CDR1 SQVTM and CDR2 ANQGSEA. The CDR3 runs to 15 residues. CDR3 loop: CSVELAEKPYNEQFF. CDR3 nucleotide sequence: TGCAGCGTTGAGTTAGCGGAGAAGCCTTACAATGAGCAGTTCTTC.

The chain uses TRBV18 and TRBJ2-7, with 11 bases lining up with TRBD2. The junction had 4 bases not matched to a gene; V was cut back by 2 bases and J by 4 bases. Germline V CDR1 and CDR2: KGHSH, LQKENI. The CDR3 is 15 amino acids. The DNA for the CDR3 is TGTGCCAGCTCACCAAGTAGCGGGGGGGCTTACGAGCAGTACTTC. Translated, it gives CASSPSSGGAYEQYF.

The table lists this clonotype with a few counts. This chain connects TRBV19 to TRBJ2-1, with 9 positions matching TRBD1. This CDR3 is built from 15 residues. Per germline, CDR1 LNHDA and CDR2 SQIVND (reference sequence). The junction had 10 bases not matched to a gene; V was cut back by 5 bases and J by 8 bases. CDR3 bases: TGTGCCAGTAGTTCCTCCGGGACAGGGATCCATGAGCAGTTCTTC. It codes for CASSSSGTGIHEQFF.

This clonotype occurred a few times. The chain links TRBV7-9 to TRBJ2-1, with D perhaps matching TRBD2 (6 bases). In germline, CDR1 is SEHNR, CDR2 FQNEAQ (reference sequence). V was trimmed by 1 base and J by 0 bases, leaving 10 bases between them. The CDR3 is 16 amino acids. CDR3 residues: CASSLGAGSSYNEQFF. The DNA of the CDR3 is TGTGCCAGCAGCTTAGGGGCGGGGAGCTCCTACAATGAGCAGTTCTTC. Full variable domain (missing parts from reference TRBV7-9 and TRBJ2-1): DTGVSQNPRHKITKRGQNVTFRCDPISEHNRLYWYRQTLGQGPEFLTYFQNEAQLEKSRLLSDRFSAERPKGSFSTLEIQRTEQGDSAMYLCASSLGAGSSYNEQFFGPGTRLTVL.

This chain joins TRBV29-1 and TRBJ2-7, with TRBD1 as a possible D gene (6 bases). The length of the CDR3 is 12 residues. Trimming pared 7 bases from V and 3 bases from J, leaving 13 bases between. CDR1 is SQVTM, CDR2 ANQGSEA, per germline. The CDR3, as DNA: TGCAGCGCTACGGGACACCGCTACGAGCAGTACTTC. Residues: CSATGHRYEQYF.

The chain employs TRBV7-9 and TRBJ1-1; 7 bases align to TRBD1. The CDR3 covers 15 residues. The J segment lost 0 bases and the V segment lost 5 bases, leaving 6 bases of the junction unmatched. The germline gives CDR1 SEHNR, CDR2 FQNEAQ (reference sequence). The CDR3 nucleotides are TGTGCCAGCAGCAAGACTGGGACAGTGAACACTGAAGCTTTCTTT. It specifies CASSKTGTVNTEAFF.

This clonotype was seen more than once but under ten times. The genes are TRBV29-1 and TRBJ1-2, with 8 bases matching TRBD1. CDR1 is SQVTM, CDR2 ANQGSEA, per germline. CDR3 length: 14 amino acids. The V and J ends lost 2 bases and 3 bases, in that order; junction bases with no gene match: 5. The CDR3 sequence is CSVEPEDRDYGYTF. The CDR3 bases are TGCAGCGTTGAACCGGAGGACAGGGACTATGGCTACACCTTC.

J is TRBJ2-7 and V is TRBV29-1, with 8 bases aligning to TRBD1. This CDR3 region has 12 residues. Unmatched junction bases numbered 6, after V lost 0 bases and J lost 11 bases. The germline CDR1 and CDR2 sequences are SQVTM and ANQGSEA. The CDR3 spells CSVEEGSGGEYF. The CDR3 DNA reads TGCAGCGTTGAAGAAGGGTCAGGGGGCGAGTACTTC.

The CDR3 DNA sequence: TGTGCCAGCAGCCAAGGGTTTGGGACTTGGCCCAAAGAGACCCAGTACTTC. It translates to CASSQGFGTWPKETQYF. The chain uses TRBV14 and TRBJ2-5, with D tentatively TRBD2 (6 bases). The CDR3 has 17 residues. Trimming took 1 base from V and 3 from J, leaving 18 bases between them. Germline V gene lookup returns CDR1 SGHDN and CDR2 FVKESK.

This chain links TRBV20-1 with TRBJ2-1; the D call may be TRBD1 or TRBD2 (6 bases each). V lost 3 bases and J 7 bases, leaving 25 bases between the germline ends. The CDR3 totals 17 residues. The germline V gene encodes CDR1 DFQATT and CDR2 SNEGSKA (reference sequence). The CDR3: CSASGGQVKFLNNEQFF. DNA of the CDR3: TGCAGTGCTAGTGGGGGGCAGGTTAAGTTTCTTAATAATGAGCAGTTCTTC.

The V call is TRBV7-3, the J call TRBJ2-3; D is ambiguous. Per germline, CDR1 SGHTA and CDR2 FQGTGA. The CDR3 is made up of 14 amino acids. With 1 base removed from V and 3 bases from J, the gap between germline ends came to 8 bases. CDR3 region: CASSLMTATDTQYF. The CDR3 region has the DNA TGTGCCAGCAGCTTAATGACGGCAACAGATACGCAGTATTTT.

This clonotype qualifies as medium-sized (0.01 to 0.1%). The V gene is TRBV5-1, the J gene TRBJ2-5; D is undetermined. V lost 0 bases, J lost 3 bases, and 0 bases lay in between. Germline V gives CDR1 SGHRS, CDR2 YFSETQ. The CDR3 sequence is 11 residues long. CDR3 residues: CASSLEETQYF. CDR3 nucleotides: TGCGCCAGCAGCTTGGAAGAGACCCAGTACTTC. Variable domain in full (rest from reference TRBV5-1 and TRBJ2-5): KAGVTQTPRYLIKTRGQQVTLSCSPISGHRSVSWYQQTPGQGLQFLFEYFSETQRNKGNFPGRFSGRQFSNSRSEMNVSTLELGDSALYLCASSLEETQYFGPGTRLLVL.

The genes are TRBV9 and TRBJ2-3; D is perhaps TRBD1 or TRBD2 (6 bases each). CDR1 SGDLS and CDR2 YYNGEE come from the germline V gene. V gave up 5 bases and J gave up 2 bases, with 18 bases separating them. The CDR3 spans 16 residues. CDR3 DNA sequence: TGTGCCAGCAGGATGGGGGCAACTAGCTACACAGATACGCAGTATTTT. Its protein is CASRMGATSYTDTQYF.

This clonotype was counted only a few times. The gene calls are TRBV18 and TRBJ2-4, with D uncertain. Between the trimmed V and J ends, which lost 5 bases and 0 bases, there was a span of 8 bases. CDR1 KGHSH and CDR2 LQKENI come from the germline V gene. The CDR3 spans 14 residues. CDR3 residues: CASSIQLAKNIQYF. For the CDR3, the DNA is TGTGCCAGCTCAATACAGTTAGCCAAAAACATTCAGTACTTC.

The gene calls are TRBV4-3 and TRBJ2-1, with 15 bases that match TRBD2. Germline-derived CDR1 and CDR2 are LGHNA and YSLEER. V trimming: 4 bases; J trimming: 8 bases; junction bases outside the gene matches: 21. The CDR3 runs 21 residues. DNA of the CDR3: TGCGCCAGCAGCCTTCAATCGACAGGAATAGGACTAGCGGGAGGGCCCGATGAGCAGTTCTTC. Its translation is CASSLQSTGIGLAGGPDEQFF.

This clonotype showed up many times. Relative to the germline gene, one junction end is altered; a read error may explain this. This chain connects TRBV5-1 to TRBJ2-5; D ambiguous. CDR1 is SGHRS, CDR2 YFSETQ, per germline. The CDR3 spans 13 residues. The CDR3, as DNA: TGTGCCAGCAGTTTAGGGTTCCAAGAGACCCAGTACTTC. As protein: CASSLGFQETQYF.

Of note for this clonotype: One end of the junction does not line up with germline, which may come from a read error. DNA of the CDR3: TGCGCCAGCAGTCACCACAGCAATGAGCAGTTCTTC. Its protein product is CASSHHSNEQFF. V and J are TRBV12-3 or TRBV12-4 and TRBJ2-1; unclear D gene. The CDR3 has 12 residues.